Described below is a single T cell receptor beta chain sequence and its context. Antigen unknown. This CDR3 has 16 amino acids. Germline V gene sequence: CDR1 LGHDT, CDR2 YNNKEL (reference sequence). V shed 1 base and J shed 2 bases, with 14 bases lying between them. TCRdb itself ran the RT-PCR reads through MiXCR, one entry per CDR3 protein. This repertoire shows more than 250,000 distinct CDR3 sequences, 21% found once; its top ten account for more than 8.5%. This specimen comes from a study of response to subunit inactivated influenza vaccine. Points from the study as a whole: Each seasonal influenza vaccination recruits few new T cells, the authors suggested.

This TCR came from a man between 45 and 75 years old who received an inactivated influenza vaccine. This specimen was PBMCs from blood, taken about 20 months after vaccination. V is TRBV3-1 and J is TRBJ2-5; TRBD1 might be the D (5 bases). CDR3 sequence reads: CASSQGQRQRQETQYF. The CDR3 nucleotides are TGTGCCAGCAGCCAAGGACAGAGACAGAGACAAGAGACCCAGTACTTC.